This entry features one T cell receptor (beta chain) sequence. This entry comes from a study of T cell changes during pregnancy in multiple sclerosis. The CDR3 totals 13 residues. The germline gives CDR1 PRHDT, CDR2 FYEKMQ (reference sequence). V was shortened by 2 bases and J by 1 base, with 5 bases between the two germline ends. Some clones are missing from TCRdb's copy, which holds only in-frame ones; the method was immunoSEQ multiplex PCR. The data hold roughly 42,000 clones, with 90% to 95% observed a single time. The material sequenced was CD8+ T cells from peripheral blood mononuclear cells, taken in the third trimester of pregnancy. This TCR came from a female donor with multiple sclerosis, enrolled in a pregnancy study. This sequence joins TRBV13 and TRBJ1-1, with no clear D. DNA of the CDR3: TGTGCCAGCAGCTTATCCAGGAACACTGAAGCTTTCTTT. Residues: CASSLSRNTEAFF.